This T cell receptor (beta chain) was recovered during a study of T cell changes during pregnancy in multiple sclerosis (dated by TCRdb to about 2019). Looking at the study overall: The study looked at changes in the T cell repertoire across pregnancy in women with multiple sclerosis.

Libraries were built with the immunoSEQ multiplex PCR assay. This immuneACCESS table, as held by TCRdb, lists in-frame sequences with V and J called but not all clones. Of the missing ones, under half trace to an unresolved V gene in checked studies; the others have no known cause. This sample has some 120,000 clones in its table, and approximately 93% of those were observed once. In total, the top ten clones hold around 6% of the sample. Worth noting for this clone: Its antigen is still unknown. No much larger clone is present one base from it, and per-base qualities are unavailable.

The CDR3 contains 13 residues, cysteine and phenylalanine counted. The retained sequence is limited to the CDR3, 39 bases, with the frame set at the first base. Sequenced here: peripheral blood, sampled before pregnancy. The chain joins TRBV21-1 to TRBJ1-1; the tabulated D call, TRBD1, remains unverified against the DNA. TRBV21-1 is tagged as a pseudogene. This TCR came from a female donor with multiple sclerosis, enrolled in a pregnancy study. The DNA reads TGTGCCGGCAAGGGGGACAGGGTGTCTGAAGCTTTCTTT. Its protein reads: CAGKGDRVSEAFF.